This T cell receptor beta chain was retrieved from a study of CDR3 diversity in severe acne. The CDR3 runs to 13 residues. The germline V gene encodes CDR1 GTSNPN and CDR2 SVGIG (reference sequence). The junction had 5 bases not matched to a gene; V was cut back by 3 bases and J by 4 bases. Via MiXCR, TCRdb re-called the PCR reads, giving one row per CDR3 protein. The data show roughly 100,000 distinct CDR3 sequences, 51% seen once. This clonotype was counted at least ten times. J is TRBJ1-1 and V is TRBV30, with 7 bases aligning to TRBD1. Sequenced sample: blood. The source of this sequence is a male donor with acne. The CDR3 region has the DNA TGTGCCTGGAGGGTGACAGGGAGCACTGAAGCTTTCTTT. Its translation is CAWRVTGSTEAFF.